This T cell receptor (beta chain) was identified in a study of CXCR3-negative and CXCR3-positive naive CD8 T cells. CD8+ T cell subsets were each sorted in triplicate, 300,000 cells apiece. UMI-tagged TRB cDNA libraries were built via 5' RACE. TCRdb reprocessed the 5' RACE reads; each CDR3 protein has one entry and no DNA is given. The table lists just under 45,000 distinct CDR3 sequences. The CDR3 runs 12 residues. Germline V gene sequence: CDR1 SGHAT, CDR2 FQNNGV. Regarding the study as a whole: The TRBV-TRBJ usage of naive CXCR3-negative and CXCR3-positive cells was similar, but that of memory cells differed. Memory CD8+ cells showed much lower diversity, while both naive subsets were comparably high. Naive subsets displayed similar surface CD5, and TCR strength was inferred from TRB CDR3 properties.

On this clonotype: Its matching antigen is unknown.

The receptor was derived from a human donor in good health. Some clones in this sample may be carry-over from other donors' samples. Sequencing input: memory CD8+ T cells from blood. The rearrangement joins TRBV11-2 to TRBJ2-2. CDR3 amino acids: CASSPYTGELFF.